What follows describes a single TCR beta chain. These data come from a study of spatial heterogeneity in lung cancer. Study context: There were 70 to 80 donors, all of them untreated patients with early-stage non-small cell lung cancer. Where available, sequencing covered follow-up PBMC samples, taken at a median of approximately 24 months after resection.

TCRdb independently ran MiXCR on the 5' RACE reads; one entry per CDR3 protein. The table records about 120,000 distinct CDR3 sequences, about 12% of them present only once. In germline, CDR1 is SGHRS, CDR2 YFSETQ. V dropped 5 bases and J dropped 2; count of bases not matched to a gene: 1. This CDR3 spans 15 amino acids. The time point denotes: blood at routine non-recurrence follow-up after resection. In each case, whole RNA from tumor, nontumor lung or frozen PBMC was sequenced unsorted. Sequencing was performed on PBMCs, taken at follow-up. This sequence joins TRBV5-1 and TRBJ2-1; 13 bases map to TRBD2. The receptor comes from a male donor with early-stage non-small cell lung cancer. The CDR3 DNA is TGCGCCAGCAGGACTAGCGGGGGGCCCTACAATGAGCAGTTCTTC. This encodes CASRTSGGPYNEQFF. Drawing the rest from reference TRBV5-1 and TRBJ2-1, the complete variable domain is KAGVTQTPRYLIKTRGQQVTLSCSPISGHRSVSWYQQTPGQGLQFLFEYFSETQRNKGNFPGRFSGRQFSNSRSEMNVSTLELGDSALYLCASRTSGGPYNEQFFGPGTRLTVL.